Given below is one TCR beta chain in context. Its target is unknown. The data were obtained in a study of beta chain features in type 1 diabetes. For the study at large: All samples yielded 107,917,701 examined sorted cells. The study's findings and limits: People with Type 1 diabetes carried modestly yet significantly shorter TCRB CDR3s in all four CD4+ subsets.

Every bit of the isolated RNA underwent reverse transcription, so sequencing read expressed TCRB transcripts. The assay was immunoSEQ multiplex PCR, and TCRdb's table has in-frame clones only and misses some. The data hold 500,000 to 800,000 clones, with around 11% observed a single time. Trimming removed 4 bases from V and 2 bases from J; junction bases left unmatched: 8. The CDR3 spans 16 residues. CDR1 and CDR2 from the germline V gene are SGHRS and YFSETQ. Sample: naive CD4+ T cells from blood. The TCR comes from a man between 25 and 39 years old with type 1 diabetes. This chain uses TRBV5-1 with TRBJ2-5, with TRBD2 identical over 10 bases. This CDR3 reads CASSPGASGGQETQYF. The CDR3 nucleotides read TGCGCCAGCAGCCCCGGGGCTAGCGGGGGTCAAGAGACCCAGTACTTC. Filled out from reference TRBV5-1 and TRBJ2-5, the complete variable domain reads KAGVTQTPRYLIKTRGQQVTLSCSPISGHRSVSWYQQTPGQGLQFLFEYFSETQRNKGNFPGRFSGRQFSNSRSEMNVSTLELGDSALYLCASSPGASGGQETQYFGPGTRLLVL.